The 5 T cell receptor beta chains listed next were all sequenced from one sample in a study of patients and donors after allogeneic stem cell transplantation. TCRdb independently ran MiXCR on the RT-PCR reads; one entry per CDR3 protein. Here the sample spans 150,000 to 250,000 distinct CDR3 sequences, about 40% being singletons. The sequenced sample was blood, either unsorted or a sorted T cell fraction (not recorded which). All receptors derive from a human donor who was either an allogeneic HSCT recipient or a stem cell or donor lymphocyte infusion donor (not recorded which). It is not recorded whose cells these are; they may come from a transplant donor.

Worth noting for this clonotype: At one of its ends the junction is not consistent with the germline gene, which may arise from a read error. The V and J genes are TRBV19 and TRBJ1-1; D gene uncertain. CDR1 is LNHDA, CDR2 SQIVND, per germline (reference sequence). The CDR3 has 15 residues. This CDR3 is CASSLDLGFFTEAFF. CDR3 coding DNA: TGTGCCAGTAGTTTAGACTTGGGTTTTTTCACTGAAGCTTTCTTT.

This clonotype was seen a few times. The chain is built from TRBV28 and TRBJ1-5; no reliable D call. The V end was cut by 11 bases, the J end by 5 bases, with 13 bases between. Germline CDR1 is MDHEN and CDR2 is SYDVKM. CDR3 length: 12 amino acids. In DNA form, the CDR3 reads TGTGCCTCCCAGGAAACTGATCAGCCCCAGCATTTT. Its translation: CASQETDQPQHF.

This chain uses TRBV5-1 with TRBJ2-2; 15 nucleotides agree with TRBD2. Germline loops: CDR1 SGHRS, CDR2 YFSETQ. V was pared by 3 bases and J by 0 bases, with 3 bases of the junction left unmatched. CDR3 length equals 18 residues. The CDR3 DNA follows: TGCGCCAGCAGCTCCCGGACTAGCGGGAGGGCGAACACCGGGGAGCTGTTTTTT. The encoded protein is CASSSRTSGRANTGELFF.

The CDR3 DNA sequence: TGTGCCAGCAGCCCCTCCGGCTCGGGGTGGACCTCCTACGAGCAGTACTTC. Protein product: CASSPSGSGWTSYEQYF. The rearrangement joins TRBV6-6 to TRBJ2-7, with D maybe TRBD2 (5 bases). V lost 6 bases and J lost 0, with 21 bases in between. In germline, CDR1 is MNHNY, CDR2 SVGAGI (reference sequence). This CDR3 has 17 amino acids.

This clonotype appeared a single time. The genes are TRBV10-3 and TRBJ2-1; D is unresolved. Germline lookup yields CDR1 ENHRY and CDR2 SYGVKD. V was shortened by 6 bases and J by 0 bases, with 9 bases between the two germline ends. The CDR3 is 14 amino acids. As DNA, the CDR3 is TGTGCCATCAGGGACGAAAGCTCCTACAATGAGCAGTTCTTC. It codes for CAIRDESSYNEQFF.